This is a list of T cell receptor beta chains from one sample in a study of T-cell reconstitution after alpha-beta-depleted transplantation in children. TCRdb itself ran the PCR reads through MiXCR, one entry per CDR3 protein. This table has over 400,000 distinct CDR3 sequences, roughly an eighth appearing once. The specimen was PBMCs from the stem cell graft donor, collected from the stem cell graft. All receptors derive from a human donor who donated a stem cell graft to a child with combined immunodeficiency. Both conserved end residues are part of each CDR3. Each record gives: D gene, clone size, J gene, V gene, CDR3 protein, CDR3 DNA. The D gene is left open where the match is weak. Clone sizes are given selectively: once, few, many, or a class where the clone is expanded.

d_gene: -; abundance: few; j_gene: TRBJ2-3; v_gene: TRBV9; CDR3aa: CASSQFVGDGRDTQYF; CDR3nt: TGTGCCAGCAGCCAGTTTGTGGGGGACGGCAGAGATACGCAGTATTTT
d_gene: TRBD2; abundance: many; j_gene: TRBJ2-7; v_gene: TRBV29-1; CDR3aa: CSVEGTSGDYEQYF; CDR3nt: TGCAGCGTTGAAGGAACTAGCGGAGATTACGAGCAGTACTTC
d_gene: TRBD2; abundance: few; j_gene: TRBJ2-3; v_gene: TRBV12-3/TRBV12-4; CDR3aa: CASSPPGLAGDPGMQYF; CDR3nt: TGTGCCAGCAGCCCGCCGGGACTAGCGGGGGACCCCGGTATGCAGTATTTT
d_gene: -; abundance: many; j_gene: TRBJ2-7; v_gene: TRBV28; CDR3aa: CASGVDEQYF; CDR3nt: TGTGCCAGCGGGGTGGACGAGCAGTACTTC
d_gene: TRBD2; abundance: -; j_gene: TRBJ2-6; v_gene: TRBV7-3; CDR3aa: CASSPEKRENSGANVLTF; CDR3nt: TGTGCCAGCAGCCCAGAGAAGCGGGAGAATTCTGGGGCCAACGTCCTGACTTTC
d_gene: -; abundance: few; j_gene: TRBJ1-2; v_gene: TRBV5-5; CDR3aa: CASSLRQEGYGYTF; CDR3nt: TGTGCCAGCAGCCTAAGACAGGAGGGATATGGCTACACCTTC
d_gene: TRBD2; abundance: -; j_gene: TRBJ2-5; v_gene: TRBV12-3/TRBV12-4; CDR3aa: CASSLGGGKYQETQYF; CDR3nt: TGTGCCAGCAGTTTAGGGGGGGGAAAGTACCAAGAGACCCAGTACTTC
d_gene: -; abundance: few; j_gene: TRBJ2-1; v_gene: TRBV4-3; CDR3aa: CASSQGQATYNEQFF; CDR3nt: TGCGCCAGCAGCCAAGGCCAGGCCACCTACAATGAGCAGTTCTTC
d_gene: TRBD2; abundance: -; j_gene: TRBJ2-1; v_gene: TRBV7-9; CDR3aa: CASSLGPPLAANDEQFF; CDR3nt: TGTGCCAGCAGCTTAGGGCCCCCGCTAGCGGCGAATGATGAGCAGTTCTTC
d_gene: TRBD1; abundance: few; j_gene: TRBJ2-7; v_gene: TRBV12-3/TRBV12-4; CDR3aa: CASSLSGGVGYEQYF; CDR3nt: TGTGCCAGCAGTTTATCAGGGGGAGTGGGATACGAGCAGTACTTC
d_gene: -; abundance: few; j_gene: TRBJ1-4; v_gene: TRBV9; CDR3aa: CASSVDSAREKLFF; CDR3nt: TGTGCCAGCAGCGTAGACTCGGCGCGCGAAAAACTGTTTTTT
d_gene: -; abundance: many; j_gene: TRBJ2-7; v_gene: TRBV27; CDR3aa: CASSEYTGTYEQYF; CDR3nt: TGTGCCAGCAGTGAGTACACAGGGACCTACGAGCAGTACTTC
d_gene: TRBD2; abundance: many; j_gene: TRBJ2-1; v_gene: TRBV9; CDR3aa: CASSESPVAGGPYNEQFF; CDR3nt: TGTGCCAGCAGCGAGAGCCCTGTAGCGGGAGGGCCCTACAATGAGCAGTTCTTC
d_gene: -; abundance: few; j_gene: TRBJ1-2; v_gene: TRBV7-9; CDR3aa: CASSLNSRTNYGYTF; CDR3nt: TGTGCCAGCAGCCTAAACAGCCGGACTAACTATGGCTACACCTTC
d_gene: -; abundance: many; j_gene: TRBJ2-3; v_gene: TRBV18; CDR3aa: CASSPVALGSTDTQYF; CDR3nt: TGTGCCAGCTCACCGGTAGCCCTGGGGAGCACAGATACGCAGTATTTT
d_gene: -; abundance: many; j_gene: TRBJ2-3; v_gene: TRBV12-3/TRBV12-4; CDR3aa: CASSLGRGDTQYF; CDR3nt: TGTGCCAGCAGTTTGGGGCGAGGAGATACGCAGTATTTT
d_gene: -; abundance: -; j_gene: TRBJ2-3; v_gene: TRBV7-9; CDR3aa: CASSPRGSPTDTQYF; CDR3nt: TGTGCCAGCAGCCCAAGGGGGAGCCCCACAGATACGCAGTATTTT
d_gene: -; abundance: many; j_gene: TRBJ2-6; v_gene: TRBV12-3/TRBV12-4; CDR3aa: CASTTQWATNSGANVLTF; CDR3nt: TGTGCCAGCACCACACAATGGGCGACCAACTCTGGGGCCAACGTCCTGACTTTC
d_gene: -; abundance: many; j_gene: TRBJ2-3; v_gene: TRBV29-1; CDR3aa: CSVGPGGADTQYF; CDR3nt: TGCAGCGTAGGACCCGGTGGGGCAGATACGCAGTATTTT
d_gene: TRBD1; abundance: -; j_gene: TRBJ2-5; v_gene: TRBV11-3; CDR3aa: CASSSRDRVRETQYF; CDR3nt: TGTGCCAGCAGCTCCCGGGACAGGGTTAGAGAGACCCAGTACTTC
d_gene: -; abundance: -; j_gene: TRBJ1-2; v_gene: TRBV5-6; CDR3aa: CASSLGGWWHFDGYTF; CDR3nt: TGTGCCAGCAGCTTGGGAGGTTGGTGGCATTTCGATGGCTACACCTTC
d_gene: TRBD1; abundance: few; j_gene: TRBJ2-4; v_gene: TRBV30; CDR3aa: CAWSRGWGTGSVYNIQYF; CDR3nt: TGTGCCTGGAGTAGGGGTTGGGGGACAGGGAGCGTTTATAACATTCAGTACTTC
d_gene: -; abundance: many; j_gene: TRBJ2-7; v_gene: TRBV29-1; CDR3aa: CSVGWVTYEQYF; CDR3nt: TGCAGCGTTGGATGGGTAACCTACGAGCAGTACTTC
d_gene: -; abundance: -; j_gene: TRBJ1-1; v_gene: TRBV9; CDR3aa: CASSERGGTEAFF; CDR3nt: TGTGCCAGCAGCGAGAGAGGGGGCACTGAAGCTTTCTTT
d_gene: TRBD1; abundance: many; j_gene: TRBJ2-5; v_gene: TRBV10-3; CDR3aa: CAISELDRDIQETQYF; CDR3nt: TGTGCCATCAGTGAGTTGGACAGGGATATCCAAGAGACCCAGTACTTC
d_gene: -; abundance: many; j_gene: TRBJ2-3; v_gene: TRBV12-3/TRBV12-4; CDR3aa: CASSSLTGRTDTQYF; CDR3nt: TGTGCCAGCAGTTCCCTGACAGGCAGAACAGATACGCAGTATTTT
d_gene: TRBD1; abundance: many; j_gene: TRBJ2-7; v_gene: TRBV5-1; CDR3aa: CASSIRDSSYEQYF; CDR3nt: TGCGCCAGCAGCATCCGGGACAGCTCCTACGAGCAGTACTTC
d_gene: -; abundance: many; j_gene: TRBJ2-5; v_gene: TRBV7-2; CDR3aa: CASSLGPQETQYF; CDR3nt: TGTGCCAGCAGTTTAGGGCCCCAAGAGACCCAGTACTTC